These T cell receptor beta chains were read from a single sample in a study of shared T cell receptors in the human thymus. Only in-frame clones appear in the TCRdb table, and some are missing; sequencing was by immunoSEQ multiplex PCR. The sample holds hundreds of thousands of clones, around 95% seen once. Material: thymocytes. The receptors shown here come from a human donor. Both conserved end residues are trimmed from each CDR3.

ASGGRSGSYNEQF	TRBJ2-1	TRBV27
ASLKGVSNQPQH	TRBJ1-5	TRBV27
ASGLSDGLQYYGYT	TRBJ1-2	TRBV12-5
ASSLEGGYEQY	TRBJ2-7	TRBV7-2
ASSATGEETQY	TRBJ2-5	TRBV18
ASSVEQDRRDYGYT	TRBJ1-2	TRBV5-1
ASSPLLRGTRSYEQY	TRBJ2-7	TRBV18
ASSLGSLAGGPGDTGELF	TRBJ2-2	TRBV27
ASSIGGTSGTYEQY	TRBJ2-7	TRBV19
ASSLASEVVNYGYT	TRBJ1-2	TRBV5-6
ASSPSPRDRDSGANVLT	TRBJ2-6	TRBV5-5
ASSQHRWPSGIADTQY	TRBJ2-3	TRBV4-2
ASTPQF	TRBJ2-1	TRBV28
ASNIPNRGQETQY	TRBJ2-5	TRBV11-2
ASSQDCGRYEQY	TRBJ2-7	TRBV4-1
AISERNRGLNTEAF	TRBJ1-1	TRBV10-3
SVDLRQGVPYGAF	TRBJ1-1	TRBV29-1
ASSLGLGRSRNTIY	TRBJ1-3	TRBV5-1
ASSQADRHRTYGYT	TRBJ1-2	TRBV14
ASSSYSNEQF	TRBJ2-1	TRBV27
ASSSGHPYEQY	TRBJ2-7	TRBV6-1
ASNRIAGVTDEQF	TRBJ2-1	TRBV5-5
ASSMRGPNEKLF	TRBJ1-4	TRBV19
ASSVAGLDRDEETQY	TRBJ2-5	TRBV9
AGEGEGHTDTQY	TRBJ2-3	TRBV6-1
ASSCWGERETQY	TRBJ2-5	TRBV5-1
ASSPDRGSRRGGDEQF	TRBJ2-1	TRBV7-9
ASSCGTSGPWYNEQF	TRBJ2-1	TRBV7-2
ASSNLTGTGVESGNTIY	TRBJ1-3	TRBV28
ASSLVFGTSRSDTQY	TRBJ2-3	TRBV7-9
ASSLWDHTDTQY	TRBJ2-3	TRBV5-4
ASSVLPTYEQY	TRBJ2-7	TRBV6-1
ASSWTSGSYNEQF	TRBJ2-1	TRBV27
ASSQGFPNTEAF	TRBJ1-1	TRBV6-5
ASSLSQGRSKNIQY	TRBJ2-4	TRBV28
ASSMRRAVGLADNEQF	TRBJ2-1	TRBV19
ASSLARDEKLF	TRBJ1-4	TRBV7-8
ASSCGSGSSYEQY	TRBJ2-7	TRBV7-2
ASSQDRAYEQY	TRBJ2-7	TRBV4-3
ASSPGGRYNEQF	TRBJ2-1	TRBV11-3
ASSLWTSGNIYNEQF	TRBJ2-1	TRBV7-6
ASSSALKRGQPQH	TRBJ1-5	TRBV5-1
ASSEHLAGGNNEQF	TRBJ2-1	TRBV6-1
ASSCVVGGGFSYEQY	TRBJ2-7	TRBV28
ASSLVAATPGRQETQY	TRBJ2-5	TRBV11-2
AGQVRSVFGYT	TRBJ1-2	TRBV6-1
ASSLLVNTGELF	TRBJ2-2	TRBV28
ASRYRNTGELF	TRBJ2-2	TRBV11-3
ASSLGWTVYSYEQY	TRBJ2-7	TRBV5-6
ASIRDSGNTEAF	TRBJ1-1	TRBV6-1
ASSSSGPAYNEQF	TRBJ2-1	TRBV27
ASSHSPNRGLASGRETGELF	TRBJ2-2	TRBV18
ASSLTGSNQPQH	TRBJ1-5	TRBV5-1
ASSPNSYNEQF	TRBJ2-1	TRBV4-1
ASSLRLLNTEAF	TRBJ1-1	TRBV5-8
ASSNYGGNQPQH	TRBJ1-5	TRBV5-1
SVSQLAGGTEQF	TRBJ2-1	TRBV29-1
ASSEVSKAGGHLAKNIQY	TRBJ2-4	TRBV6-1
ASRRGPNTEAF	TRBJ1-1	TRBV5-1